A selection of T cell receptor beta chains follows, all from one sample in a study of blood T cell repertoires in COVID-19. Sequenced by immunoSEQ multiplex PCR; TCRdb stores in-frame clones only, minus some. Of 65,000 or so clones listed, around 90% are singletons. The sequenced sample was peripheral blood. The receptor source for this set is a man between 60 and 70 years old with acute or convalescent COVID-19. Each CDR3 is given with its conserved first and last residue. The D gene is left open where the match is weak. Expanded clones get a size class; other rows say once, few or many, or leave the size out.

D gene: -; V gene: TRBV5-1; J gene: TRBJ1-1; clone size: -; CDR3 DNA: TGCGCCAGCACTAATGCCAGGGTCGGGAACACTGAAGCTTTCTTT; CDR3 protein: CASTNARVGNTEAFF
D gene: -; V gene: TRBV30; J gene: TRBJ1-1; clone size: -; CDR3 DNA: TGTGCCTGGAGTGTAGAGTCTGAAGCTTTCTTT; CDR3 protein: CAWSVESEAFF
D gene: -; V gene: TRBV15; J gene: TRBJ1-5; clone size: -; CDR3 DNA: TGTGCCACCAGCAGGGACACAGGGTCTAATCAGCCCCAGCATTTT; CDR3 protein: CATSRDTGSNQPQHF
D gene: TRBD1; V gene: TRBV4-1; J gene: TRBJ1-5; clone size: once; CDR3 DNA: TGCGCCAGCAAGACCGACAGGGGCTCAAATCAGCCCCAGCATTTT; CDR3 protein: CASKTDRGSNQPQHF
D gene: TRBD1; V gene: TRBV10-3; J gene: TRBJ1-6; clone size: -; CDR3 DNA: TGTGCCATCAGTGAGGGCGACAGGGGGAATTCACCCCTCCACTTT; CDR3 protein: CAISEGDRGNSPLHF
D gene: -; V gene: TRBV3-1/TRBV3-2; J gene: TRBJ1-2; clone size: -; CDR3 DNA: TGTGCCAGCAGCCTCACAACACGTGTCTATGGCTACACCTTC; CDR3 protein: CASSLTTRVYGYTF
D gene: -; V gene: TRBV6-5; J gene: TRBJ2-2; clone size: -; CDR3 DNA: TGTGCCAGCAGTCGTAAAAACAGGAACACCGGGGAGCTGTTTTTT; CDR3 protein: CASSRKNRNTGELFF
D gene: TRBD1; V gene: TRBV30; J gene: TRBJ1-1; clone size: -; CDR3 DNA: TGTGCCTGGACTTTAGTCAGGGGGCGGACTGAAGCTTTCTTT; CDR3 protein: CAWTLVRGRTEAFF
D gene: TRBD1; V gene: TRBV30; J gene: TRBJ1-1; clone size: -; CDR3 DNA: TGTGCCTGGGGAATTAGACAGGGGGACGCTTTCTTT; CDR3 protein: CAWGIRQGDAFF
D gene: -; V gene: TRBV6-5; J gene: TRBJ2-1; clone size: -; CDR3 DNA: TGTGCCAGCAGTCCCGCCCAGGGGAGGGATGAGCAGTTCTTC; CDR3 protein: CASSPAQGRDEQFF
D gene: TRBD1; V gene: TRBV27; J gene: TRBJ1-4; clone size: -; CDR3 DNA: TGTGCCAGCAGTATCCGGACAGGAGGGAGTGAAAAACTGTTTTTT; CDR3 protein: CASSIRTGGSEKLFF
D gene: -; V gene: TRBV18; J gene: TRBJ1-3; clone size: -; CDR3 DNA: TGTGCCAGCTCACAAGGACTAACTCTTTTTGGAAACACCATATATTTT; CDR3 protein: CASSQGLTLFGNTIYF
D gene: -; V gene: TRBV27; J gene: TRBJ2-6; clone size: -; CDR3 DNA: TGTGCCAGCAAACGGGACTCTACAAAAGGGGCCAACGTCCTGACTTTC; CDR3 protein: CASKRDSTKGANVLTF
D gene: -; V gene: TRBV24-1; J gene: TRBJ2-7; clone size: -; CDR3 DNA: TGTGCCACCAGTGATACTCGAAAGTTTCCCTACTTC; CDR3 protein: CATSDTRKFPYF
D gene: -; V gene: TRBV7-9; J gene: TRBJ1-1; clone size: -; CDR3 DNA: TGTGCCAGCAGCTTAGCCGGAGCGAACACTGAAGCTTTCTTT; CDR3 protein: CASSLAGANTEAFF
D gene: TRBD1; V gene: TRBV19; J gene: TRBJ2-7; clone size: -; CDR3 DNA: TGTGCCAGTAGTATTAACACCGGGACAGGGGGCTACGAGCAGTACTTC; CDR3 protein: CASSINTGTGGYEQYF
D gene: -; V gene: TRBV18; J gene: TRBJ1-2; clone size: -; CDR3 DNA: TGTGCCAGCTCCTCGGACAGAAACTATGGCTACACCTTC; CDR3 protein: CASSSDRNYGYTF
D gene: TRBD1; V gene: TRBV6-5; J gene: TRBJ1-1; clone size: -; CDR3 DNA: TGTGCCAGCAGTTACTCCCCGGGACAGTTAGCGGCTTTCTTT; CDR3 protein: CASSYSPGQLAAFF
D gene: -; V gene: TRBV6-5; J gene: TRBJ1-5; clone size: few; CDR3 DNA: TGTGCCAGCAACGGACTCCGCTTCGATCAGCCCCAGCATTTT; CDR3 protein: CASNGLRFDQPQHF
D gene: TRBD1; V gene: TRBV19; J gene: TRBJ1-5; clone size: -; CDR3 DNA: TGTGCCAGTAGTGACAGGGTGAATCAGCCCCAGCATTTT; CDR3 protein: CASSDRVNQPQHF
D gene: TRBD2; V gene: TRBV9; J gene: TRBJ2-1; clone size: few; CDR3 DNA: TGTGCCAGCAGCGTAGATGTCGTTAGCGGGGGGGCAATGCGCAATGAGCAGTTCTTC; CDR3 protein: CASSVDVVSGGAMRNEQFF
D gene: TRBD2; V gene: TRBV7-8; J gene: TRBJ2-7; clone size: -; CDR3 DNA: TGTGCCAGCAGCTTAAGTCCAGCGGGGGAGCGCGAGCAGTACTTC; CDR3 protein: CASSLSPAGEREQYF
D gene: -; V gene: TRBV7-2; J gene: TRBJ2-2; clone size: few; CDR3 DNA: TGTGCCAGCAGCTTAAGGGGAATGGGCACCGGGGAGCTGTTTTTT; CDR3 protein: CASSLRGMGTGELFF
D gene: TRBD1; V gene: TRBV6-5; J gene: TRBJ2-1; clone size: -; CDR3 DNA: TGTGCCAGCAGTTACTCCGGGACAGGGGTCAATGAGCAGTTCTTC; CDR3 protein: CASSYSGTGVNEQFF
D gene: -; V gene: TRBV5-1; J gene: TRBJ2-3; clone size: -; CDR3 DNA: TGCGCCAGCAGCCCTAGGAGTATTGGGAGCACAGATACGCAGTATTTT; CDR3 protein: CASSPRSIGSTDTQYF
D gene: TRBD1; V gene: TRBV11-3; J gene: TRBJ1-2; clone size: few; CDR3 DNA: TGTGCCAGCAGCGACCGACAGGGTCCGAATGGCTACACCTTC; CDR3 protein: CASSDRQGPNGYTF
D gene: TRBD1; V gene: TRBV6-5; J gene: TRBJ1-4; clone size: -; CDR3 DNA: TGTGCCAGCCGCGGGACAGACGAAAAACTGTTTTTT; CDR3 protein: CASRGTDEKLFF
D gene: -; V gene: TRBV7-2; J gene: TRBJ1-2; clone size: -; CDR3 DNA: TGTGCCAGCAGCGTCGACGGGGGGGGCTATGGCTACACCTTC; CDR3 protein: CASSVDGGGYGYTF
D gene: -; V gene: TRBV9; J gene: TRBJ2-3; clone size: -; CDR3 DNA: TGTGCCAGCAGCGTAGAGGGGACAGATACGCAGTATTTT; CDR3 protein: CASSVEGTDTQYF
D gene: -; V gene: TRBV9; J gene: TRBJ2-7; clone size: -; CDR3 DNA: TGTGCCAGCAGCCCGGGAGCTAGGGGAAGCTCCTACGAGCAGTACTTC; CDR3 protein: CASSPGARGSSYEQYF
D gene: TRBD1; V gene: TRBV5-6; J gene: TRBJ2-3; clone size: few; CDR3 DNA: TGTGCCAGCAGCCGAAGGACGACAGGGACAGATACGCAGTATTTT; CDR3 protein: CASSRRTTGTDTQYF
D gene: -; V gene: TRBV19; J gene: TRBJ1-2; clone size: once; CDR3 DNA: TGTGCCAGTACCCCAGGGTTACTCATTAACTATGGCTACACCTTC; CDR3 protein: CASTPGLLINYGYTF
D gene: -; V gene: TRBV19; J gene: TRBJ1-2; clone size: -; CDR3 DNA: TGTGCCAGTAGTAATGGCCCCTATGGCTACACCTTC; CDR3 protein: CASSNGPYGYTF
D gene: -; V gene: TRBV19; J gene: TRBJ1-5; clone size: once; CDR3 DNA: TGTGCCAGTAGGGTACTCGAGGCGGGCAATCAGCCCCAGCATTTT; CDR3 protein: CASRVLEAGNQPQHF
D gene: -; V gene: TRBV10-3; J gene: TRBJ2-7; clone size: -; CDR3 DNA: TGTGCCATCAGTGAGGGTGCAGGGGCTGAGTTCGAGCAGTACTTC; CDR3 protein: CAISEGAGAEFEQYF
D gene: TRBD1; V gene: TRBV6-5; J gene: TRBJ1-4; clone size: -; CDR3 DNA: TGTGCCAGCAGAAGACAGGGCCGATTTAATGAAAAACTGTTTTTT; CDR3 protein: CASRRQGRFNEKLFF